The rows below give T cell receptor beta chains drawn from one sample of a study of T-cell reconstitution after alpha-beta-depleted transplantation in children. TCRdb processed the PCR reads anew with MiXCR; each CDR3 protein has one entry. The sample lists about 200,000 distinct CDR3 sequences; about 6% were seen once. Sequencing used PBMCs, obtained before TCRalphabeta/CD19-depleted stem cell transplant. Every receptor here comes from a girl under three years old with combined immunodeficiency, due to receive a stem cell transplant. CDR3s include the opening cysteine and the closing phenylalanine or tryptophan. The order of the fields is V gene, clone size, D gene, J gene, CDR3 DNA, CDR3 protein. D genes are given only for firm matches. Some rows mark clone size as missing; the rest say once, few, many or name a class of expanded clone.

V gene: TRBV3-1; clone size: -; D gene: -; J gene: TRBJ1-1; CDR3 DNA: TGTGCCAGCTGCCAAGGTCTGGGACTGCACACTGAAGCTTTCTTT; CDR3 protein: CASCQGLGLHTEAFF
V gene: TRBV20-1; clone size: few; D gene: -; J gene: TRBJ1-1; CDR3 DNA: TGCAGTGCTAGGACGGGGAACACTGAAGCTTTCTTT; CDR3 protein: CSARTGNTEAFF
V gene: TRBV5-1; clone size: -; D gene: TRBD2; J gene: TRBJ2-2; CDR3 DNA: TGCGCCAGCAGCTTCGCACTAAGCGGGATAACCGGGGAGCTGTTTTTT; CDR3 protein: CASSFALSGITGELFF
V gene: TRBV7-9; clone size: few; D gene: TRBD2; J gene: TRBJ2-7; CDR3 DNA: TGTGCCAGCAGCTTCGGGGGGGTCGGCTACGAGCAGTACTTC; CDR3 protein: CASSFGGVGYEQYF
V gene: TRBV7-2; clone size: many; D gene: -; J gene: TRBJ2-7; CDR3 DNA: TGTGCCAGCAGCCCTAATGGCTACGAGCAGTACTTC; CDR3 protein: CASSPNGYEQYF
V gene: TRBV12-3/TRBV12-4; clone size: many; D gene: -; J gene: TRBJ1-2; CDR3 DNA: TGTGCCAGCAGTTTGGATGGGCTTTCTAACTATGGCTACACCTTC; CDR3 protein: CASSLDGLSNYGYTF
V gene: TRBV13; clone size: many; D gene: -; J gene: TRBJ2-7; CDR3 DNA: TGTGCCAGCAGCCCCCGCAACAAGGGGTACTTC; CDR3 protein: CASSPRNKGYF
V gene: TRBV19; clone size: few; D gene: -; J gene: TRBJ2-3; CDR3 DNA: TGTGCCAGTACAGGCACTAGCTTTACAGATACGCAGTATTTT; CDR3 protein: CASTGTSFTDTQYF
V gene: TRBV24-1; clone size: many; D gene: -; J gene: TRBJ2-5; CDR3 DNA: TGTGCCTCGTCCGGGACACCTCAAGAGACCCAGTACTTC; CDR3 protein: CASSGTPQETQYF
V gene: TRBV11-3; clone size: many; D gene: -; J gene: TRBJ2-1; CDR3 DNA: TGTGCCAGCAGTCAAAGTTATTCATCCTACAATGAGCAGTTCTTC; CDR3 protein: CASSQSYSSYNEQFF
V gene: TRBV5-5; clone size: many; D gene: -; J gene: TRBJ2-5; CDR3 DNA: TGTGCCAGCAGCGTGGACATCGGAGAGACCCAGTACTTC; CDR3 protein: CASSVDIGETQYF
V gene: TRBV12-3/TRBV12-4; clone size: many; D gene: -; J gene: TRBJ1-2; CDR3 DNA: TGTGCCAGCAGTCCCGGGTCTAACGTAGGCTACACCTTC; CDR3 protein: CASSPGSNVGYTF
V gene: TRBV7-8; clone size: many; D gene: TRBD1; J gene: TRBJ2-4; CDR3 DNA: TGTGCCAGCAGCTCCCGCCGAGAGGGGGCATGGGCCAAAAACATTCAGTACTTC; CDR3 protein: CASSSRREGAWAKNIQYF
V gene: TRBV27; clone size: many; D gene: TRBD2; J gene: TRBJ2-5; CDR3 DNA: TGTGCCAGCAGTTTATGGGGGGGTGAGGAGACCCAGTACTTC; CDR3 protein: CASSLWGGEETQYF
V gene: TRBV29-1; clone size: many; D gene: TRBD1; J gene: TRBJ2-7; CDR3 DNA: TGCAGCGCCACACCCCCACAGGGGTTAGCCTACGAGCAGTACTTC; CDR3 protein: CSATPPQGLAYEQYF
V gene: TRBV7-8; clone size: few; D gene: -; J gene: TRBJ1-4; CDR3 DNA: TGTGCCAGCAGCCTCCCGGGACCTTGGGAAAAACTGTTTTTT; CDR3 protein: CASSLPGPWEKLFF
V gene: TRBV2; clone size: -; D gene: TRBD2; J gene: TRBJ2-5; CDR3 DNA: TGTGCCAGCAGTGAATCTGGGCTAGCGGTGGGGGAGACCCAGTACTTC; CDR3 protein: CASSESGLAVGETQYF
V gene: TRBV13; clone size: many; D gene: -; J gene: TRBJ2-1; CDR3 DNA: TGTGCCAGCAGCCACGGGGGAAGCTCCTACAATGAGCAGTTCTTC; CDR3 protein: CASSHGGSSYNEQFF
V gene: TRBV28; clone size: many; D gene: -; J gene: TRBJ2-7; CDR3 DNA: TGTGCCAGCAGCTACTCAATCGCCGGCTACGAGCAGTACTTC; CDR3 protein: CASSYSIAGYEQYF
V gene: TRBV12-3/TRBV12-4; clone size: many; D gene: TRBD1; J gene: TRBJ2-5; CDR3 DNA: TGTGCCAGCAGCAATACAGGGGGCGACGAGACCCAGTACTTC; CDR3 protein: CASSNTGGDETQYF
V gene: TRBV7-4; clone size: many; D gene: -; J gene: TRBJ2-7; CDR3 DNA: TGTGCCAGCAGTCATCTTTACGAGCAGTACTTC; CDR3 protein: CASSHLYEQYF
V gene: TRBV25-1; clone size: many; D gene: -; J gene: TRBJ2-7; CDR3 DNA: TGTGCCAGCAGTGAACCTCCGGGAGACGGCTACGAGCAGTACTTC; CDR3 protein: CASSEPPGDGYEQYF
V gene: TRBV20-1; clone size: few; D gene: -; J gene: TRBJ2-3; CDR3 DNA: TGCAGTGCTAGAGGGGGCGCGGGGTTGCTCTCCTTTAGCACAGATACGCAGTATTTT; CDR3 protein: CSARGGAGLLSFSTDTQYF
V gene: TRBV7-9; clone size: many; D gene: -; J gene: TRBJ2-1; CDR3 DNA: TGTGCCAGCAGCCCGCGGCAGGACAGCCCCTCCTACAATGAGCAGTTCTTC; CDR3 protein: CASSPRQDSPSYNEQFF
V gene: TRBV5-6; clone size: -; D gene: -; J gene: TRBJ2-4; CDR3 DNA: TGTGCCAGCAGCTTCCGGTCCGAAGGCTTGGACGGCCCCAAAAACATTCAGTACTTC; CDR3 protein: CASSFRSEGLDGPKNIQYF
V gene: TRBV7-8; clone size: many; D gene: TRBD1; J gene: TRBJ1-5; CDR3 DNA: TGTGCCAGCAGCTTAGCCAGGGGGTTCTATCAGCCCCAGCATTTT; CDR3 protein: CASSLARGFYQPQHF
V gene: TRBV29-1; clone size: many; D gene: -; J gene: TRBJ1-2; CDR3 DNA: TGCAGCGTTGATCGTCTGGGACGCTCTGACTTC; CDR3 protein: CSVDRLGRSDF
V gene: TRBV6-1; clone size: many; D gene: -; J gene: TRBJ2-2; CDR3 DNA: TGTGCCAGCACCGAGGGCAGGGCCGCCGGGGAGCTGTTTTTT; CDR3 protein: CASTEGRAAGELFF
V gene: TRBV4-1; clone size: many; D gene: -; J gene: TRBJ2-5; CDR3 DNA: TGCGCCAGCAGCCAACCCCCCCGTGGCTTCCAAGAGACCCAGTACTTC; CDR3 protein: CASSQPPRGFQETQYF
V gene: TRBV4-2; clone size: many; D gene: TRBD1; J gene: TRBJ2-7; CDR3 DNA: TGTGCCAGCAGCCAAGTCCCGGACAGGGTAAGCGAGCAGTACTTC; CDR3 protein: CASSQVPDRVSEQYF
V gene: TRBV7-8; clone size: many; D gene: -; J gene: TRBJ2-3; CDR3 DNA: TGTGCCACCTTTGTAACAGATACGCAGTATTTT; CDR3 protein: CATFVTDTQYF
V gene: TRBV4-2; clone size: many; D gene: -; J gene: TRBJ2-7; CDR3 DNA: TGTGCCAGCAGCCAGGGAGCAGGAGAGCAGTACTTC; CDR3 protein: CASSQGAGEQYF
V gene: TRBV11-2; clone size: many; D gene: -; J gene: TRBJ2-3; CDR3 DNA: TGTGCCAGCAGCCCAGGGGGGGTGAGCACAGATACGCAGTATTTT; CDR3 protein: CASSPGGVSTDTQYF
V gene: TRBV4-3; clone size: many; D gene: -; J gene: TRBJ1-6; CDR3 DNA: TGCGCCAGCAGCCAAGGAGCCAACTCCTATAATTCACCCCTCCACTTT; CDR3 protein: CASSQGANSYNSPLHF
V gene: TRBV7-9; clone size: few; D gene: TRBD1; J gene: TRBJ1-1; CDR3 DNA: TGTGCCAGCAGCCCCACCGCCGGGACAGCGCATTTCTTT; CDR3 protein: CASSPTAGTAHFF
V gene: TRBV4-2; clone size: many; D gene: TRBD2; J gene: TRBJ2-3; CDR3 DNA: TGTGCCAGCAGCCAAGATCCGACTAGCGGGAGTGTCGCAGATACGCAGTATTTT; CDR3 protein: CASSQDPTSGSVADTQYF
V gene: TRBV19; clone size: -; D gene: TRBD2; J gene: TRBJ2-1; CDR3 DNA: TGTGCCAGCGGACTAGCGGGAATCAATGAGCAGTTCTTC; CDR3 protein: CASGLAGINEQFF
V gene: TRBV7-9; clone size: many; D gene: -; J gene: TRBJ2-6; CDR3 DNA: TGTGCCAGCAGCCAGATCTCTGGGGCCAACGTCCTGACTTTC; CDR3 protein: CASSQISGANVLTF
V gene: TRBV7-2; clone size: many; D gene: -; J gene: TRBJ2-2; CDR3 DNA: TGTGCCAGCAGCTTAGCTGGCCTGACCGCGAACACCGGGGAGCTGTTTTTT; CDR3 protein: CASSLAGLTANTGELFF
V gene: TRBV9; clone size: many; D gene: -; J gene: TRBJ2-2; CDR3 DNA: TGTGCCAGCAGCGACCTAAACGGGGAGCTGTTTTTT; CDR3 protein: CASSDLNGELFF
V gene: TRBV6-5; clone size: many; D gene: -; J gene: TRBJ1-5; CDR3 DNA: TGTGCCAGCAGTTATGGGCGGGCAATGCAGCCCCAGCATTTT; CDR3 protein: CASSYGRAMQPQHF